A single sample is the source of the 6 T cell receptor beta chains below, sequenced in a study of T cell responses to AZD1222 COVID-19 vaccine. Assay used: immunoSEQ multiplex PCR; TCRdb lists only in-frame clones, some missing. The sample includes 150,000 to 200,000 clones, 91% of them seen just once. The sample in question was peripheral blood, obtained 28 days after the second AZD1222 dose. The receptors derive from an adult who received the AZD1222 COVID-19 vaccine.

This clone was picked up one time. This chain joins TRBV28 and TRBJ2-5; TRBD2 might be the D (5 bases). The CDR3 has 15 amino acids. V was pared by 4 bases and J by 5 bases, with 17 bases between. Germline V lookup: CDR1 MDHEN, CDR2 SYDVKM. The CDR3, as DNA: TGTGCCAGCAGTTGGCGGCCAACTGGCGGGGAGACCCAGTACTTC. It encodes CASSWRPTGGETQYF.

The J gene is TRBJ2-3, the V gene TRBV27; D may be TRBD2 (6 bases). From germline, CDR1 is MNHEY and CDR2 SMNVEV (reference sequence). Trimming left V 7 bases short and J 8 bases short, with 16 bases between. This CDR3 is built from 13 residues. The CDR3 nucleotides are TGTGCCAGCACCATAGTGGGAGCGGGTACGCAGTATTTT. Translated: CASTIVGAGTQYF.

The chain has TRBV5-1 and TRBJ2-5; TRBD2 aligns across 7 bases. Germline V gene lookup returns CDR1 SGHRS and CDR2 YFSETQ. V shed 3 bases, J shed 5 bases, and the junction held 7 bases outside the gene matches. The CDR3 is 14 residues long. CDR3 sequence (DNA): TGCGCCAGCAGCTGGGAGGGGAGTGGGGAGACCCAGTACTTC. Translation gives CASSWEGSGETQYF.

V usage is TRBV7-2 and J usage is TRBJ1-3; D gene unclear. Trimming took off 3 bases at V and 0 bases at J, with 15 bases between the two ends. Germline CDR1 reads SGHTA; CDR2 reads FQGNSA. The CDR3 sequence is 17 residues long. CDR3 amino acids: CASSLIATLTSGNTIYF. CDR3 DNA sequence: TGTGCCAGCAGCTTGATTGCGACCTTAACCTCTGGAAACACCATATATTTT.

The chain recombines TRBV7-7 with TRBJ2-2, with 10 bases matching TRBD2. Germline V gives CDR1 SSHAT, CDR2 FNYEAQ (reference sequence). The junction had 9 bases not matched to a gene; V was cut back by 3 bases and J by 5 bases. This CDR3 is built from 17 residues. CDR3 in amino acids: CASSFNQREGLTGELFF. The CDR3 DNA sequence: TGTGCCAGCAGCTTCAATCAGCGGGAGGGCCTGACCGGGGAGCTGTTTTTT.

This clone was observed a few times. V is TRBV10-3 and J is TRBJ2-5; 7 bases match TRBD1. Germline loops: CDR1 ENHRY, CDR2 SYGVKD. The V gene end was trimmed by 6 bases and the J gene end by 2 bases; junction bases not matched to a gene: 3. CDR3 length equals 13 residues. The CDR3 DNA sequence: TGTGCCATCAGCCGGGACAGACAAGAGACCCAGTACTTC. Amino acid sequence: CAISRDRQETQYF.